The present entry profiles one T cell receptor beta chain with its context. This receptor's antigen is unknown. Base qualities were left out, and no much larger clone turns up one base away. These data belong to a study of technical replicates of blood from several donors listed by TCRdb under 2017. Based on the germline V gene, the CDR1 and CDR2 sequences are SGDLS and YYNGEE. Taken from cysteine to phenylalanine, the CDR3 has 17 residues. Kept here is only the CDR3 DNA, which spans 51 bases and is read in frame from base 1. Trimming leaves V shorter by 3 bases and J shorter by 3 bases, with the junction holding 5 bases beyond the gene matches. Libraries were built with the immunoSEQ multiplex PCR assay. The table was pulled from immuneACCESS by TCRdb, which kept in-frame rearrangements only. Such tables lose some clones; where checked, under half of the loss comes from unresolved V genes, and the rest has no known cause. The sample includes roughly 62,000 clones, with roughly 90% observed a single time. The ten largest clones represent approximately 4.8% of the sample.

Sequences were obtained from PBMCs. This receptor chain uses TRBV9 and TRBJ2-5, with TRBD2 matching 16 junction bases. The sequence derives from a human donor in good health. Some clones in this sample may be carry-over from other donors' samples. In nucleotides, the sequence is TGTGCCAGCAGCGCAGGGACTAGCGGGGGGGCCAAAGAGACCCAGTACTTC. Protein translation: CASSAGTSGGAKETQYF.